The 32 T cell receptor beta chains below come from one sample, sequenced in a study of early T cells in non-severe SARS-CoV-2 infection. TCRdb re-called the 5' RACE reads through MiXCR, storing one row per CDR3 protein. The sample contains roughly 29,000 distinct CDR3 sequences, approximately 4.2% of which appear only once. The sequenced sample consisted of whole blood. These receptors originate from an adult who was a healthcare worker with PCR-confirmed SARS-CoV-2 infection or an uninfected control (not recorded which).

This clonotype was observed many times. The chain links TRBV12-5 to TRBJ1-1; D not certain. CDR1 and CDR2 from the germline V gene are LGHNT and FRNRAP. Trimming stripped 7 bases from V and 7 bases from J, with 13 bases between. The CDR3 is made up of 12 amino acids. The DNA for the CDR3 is TGTGCTAGTGCCATCACAGACGGTGAAGCTTTCTTT. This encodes CASAITDGEAFF.

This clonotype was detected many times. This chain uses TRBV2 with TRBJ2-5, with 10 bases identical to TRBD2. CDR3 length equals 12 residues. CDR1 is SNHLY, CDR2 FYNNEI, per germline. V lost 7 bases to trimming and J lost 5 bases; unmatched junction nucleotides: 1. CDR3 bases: TGTGCCAGCACGACTAGCGGGGAGACCCAGTACTTC. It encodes CASTTSGETQYF.

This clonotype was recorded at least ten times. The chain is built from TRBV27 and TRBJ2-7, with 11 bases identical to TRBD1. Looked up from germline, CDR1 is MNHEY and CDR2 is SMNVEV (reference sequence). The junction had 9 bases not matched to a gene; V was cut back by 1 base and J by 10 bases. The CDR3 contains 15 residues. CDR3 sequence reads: CASSLWTGGVFSQYF. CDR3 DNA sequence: TGTGCCAGCAGTTTATGGACAGGGGGCGTTTTCTCCCAGTACTTC.

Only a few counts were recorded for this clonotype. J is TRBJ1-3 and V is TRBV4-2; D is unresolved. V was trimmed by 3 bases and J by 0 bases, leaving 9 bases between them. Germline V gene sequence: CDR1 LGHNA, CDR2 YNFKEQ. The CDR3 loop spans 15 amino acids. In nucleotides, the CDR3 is TGTGCCAGCAGCCAGGTTTCTAACTCTGGAAACACCATATATTTT. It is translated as CASSQVSNSGNTIYF.

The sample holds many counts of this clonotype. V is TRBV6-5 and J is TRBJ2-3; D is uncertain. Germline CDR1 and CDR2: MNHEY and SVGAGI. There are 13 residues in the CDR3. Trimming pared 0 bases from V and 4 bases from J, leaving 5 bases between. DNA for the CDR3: TGTGCCAGCAGTTACTCGAGGCCAGATACGCAGTATTTT. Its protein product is CASSYSRPDTQYF.

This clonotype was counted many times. The CDR3 is CASSLNRGVETEAFF. As DNA, the CDR3 is TGCGCCAGCAGCTTGAATCGGGGGGTCGAGACTGAAGCTTTCTTT. The chain combines TRBV5-1 with TRBJ1-1; D might be TRBD1 (5 bases). V shed 1 base and J shed 5 bases, with 15 bases lying between them. Germline assignment: CDR1 SGHRS and CDR2 YFSETQ. The CDR3 is 15 amino acids. Full variable domain (remainder filled in from reference TRBV5-1 and TRBJ1-1): KAGVTQTPRYLIKTRGQQVTLSCSPISGHRSVSWYQQTPGQGLQFLFEYFSETQRNKGNFPGRFSGRQFSNSRSEMNVSTLELGDSALYLCASSLNRGVETEAFFGQGTRLTVV.

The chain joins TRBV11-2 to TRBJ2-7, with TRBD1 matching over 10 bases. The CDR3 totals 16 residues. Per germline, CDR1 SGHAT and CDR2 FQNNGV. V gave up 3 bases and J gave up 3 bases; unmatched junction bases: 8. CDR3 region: CASSLMPGQGLYEQYF. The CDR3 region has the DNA TGTGCCAGCAGCTTGATGCCGGGACAGGGGCTCTACGAGCAGTACTTC.

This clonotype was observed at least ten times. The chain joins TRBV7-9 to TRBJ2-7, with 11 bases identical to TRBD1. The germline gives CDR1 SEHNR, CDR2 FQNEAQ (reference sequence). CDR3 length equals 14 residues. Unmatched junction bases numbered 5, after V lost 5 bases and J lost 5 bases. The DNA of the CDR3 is TGTGCCAGCAGCCACCGGGACAGGGGGAACGAGCAGTACTTC. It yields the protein CASSHRDRGNEQYF.

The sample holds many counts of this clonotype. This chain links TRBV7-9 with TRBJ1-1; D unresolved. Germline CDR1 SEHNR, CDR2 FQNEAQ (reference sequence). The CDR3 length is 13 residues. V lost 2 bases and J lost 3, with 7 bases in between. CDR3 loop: CASSLNTDTEAFF. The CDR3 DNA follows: TGTGCCAGCAGCTTAAACACAGACACTGAAGCTTTCTTT.

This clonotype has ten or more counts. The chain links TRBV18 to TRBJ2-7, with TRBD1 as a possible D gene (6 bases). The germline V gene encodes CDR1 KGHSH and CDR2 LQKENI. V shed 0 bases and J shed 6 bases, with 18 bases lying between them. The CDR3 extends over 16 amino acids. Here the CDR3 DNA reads TGTGCCAGCTCACCACCGGGTTCTCACAGGGCAAGCGAGCAGTACTTC. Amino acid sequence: CASSPPGSHRASEQYF.

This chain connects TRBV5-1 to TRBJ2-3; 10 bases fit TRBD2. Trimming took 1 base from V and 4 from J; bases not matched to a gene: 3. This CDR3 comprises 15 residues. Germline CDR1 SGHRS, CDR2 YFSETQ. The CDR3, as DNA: TGCGCCAGCAGCTTGCCTAGCGGGAGCCCAGATACGCAGTATTTT. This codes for CASSLPSGSPDTQYF.

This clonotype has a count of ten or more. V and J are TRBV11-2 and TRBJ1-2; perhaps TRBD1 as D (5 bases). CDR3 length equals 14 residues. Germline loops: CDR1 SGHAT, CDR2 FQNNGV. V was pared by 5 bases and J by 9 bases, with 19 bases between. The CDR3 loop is CASSVKTASGSYTF. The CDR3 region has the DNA TGTGCCAGCAGCGTCAAGACAGCGTCGGGGAGCTACACCTTC.

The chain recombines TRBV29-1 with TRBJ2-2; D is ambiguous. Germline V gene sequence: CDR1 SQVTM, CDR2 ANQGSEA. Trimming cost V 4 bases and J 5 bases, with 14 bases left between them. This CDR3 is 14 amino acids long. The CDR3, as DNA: TGCAGCGTTGCGGTTACGGATGTGACCGGGGAGCTGTTTTTT. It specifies CSVAVTDVTGELFF.

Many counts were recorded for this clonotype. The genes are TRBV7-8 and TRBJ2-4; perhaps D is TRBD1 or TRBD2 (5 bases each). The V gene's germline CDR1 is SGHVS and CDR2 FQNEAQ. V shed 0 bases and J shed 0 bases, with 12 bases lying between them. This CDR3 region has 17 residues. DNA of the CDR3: TGTGCCAGCAGCTTAGCTTCAGGGAGTCTAGCCAAAAACATTCAGTACTTC. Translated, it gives CASSLASGSLAKNIQYF.

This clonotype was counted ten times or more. CDR3 amino acids: CASSLQDGAGEQYF. The CDR3 DNA sequence: TGTGCCAGCAGCTTACAAGATGGGGCTGGTGAGCAGTACTTC. This sequence joins TRBV7-2 and TRBJ2-7, with a possible D match to TRBD1 (5 bases). With 2 bases removed from V and 7 bases from J, the gap between germline ends came to 15 bases. The CDR3 is made up of 14 amino acids. Germline CDR1 and CDR2: SGHTA and FQGNSA.

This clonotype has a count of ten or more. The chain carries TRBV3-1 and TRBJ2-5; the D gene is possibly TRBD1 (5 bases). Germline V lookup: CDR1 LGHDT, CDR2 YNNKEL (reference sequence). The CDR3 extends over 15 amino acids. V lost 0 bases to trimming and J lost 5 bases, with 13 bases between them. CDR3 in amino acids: CASSQDKQVVETQYF. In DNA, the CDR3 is TGTGCCAGCAGCCAAGACAAACAGGTGGTGGAGACCCAGTACTTC.

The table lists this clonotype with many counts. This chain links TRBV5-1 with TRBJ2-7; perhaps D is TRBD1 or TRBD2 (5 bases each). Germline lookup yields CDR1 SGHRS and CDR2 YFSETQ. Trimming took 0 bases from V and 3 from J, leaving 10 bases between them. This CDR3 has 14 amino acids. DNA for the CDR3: TGCGCCAGCAGCTTGGCCGGGGCTGGCTACGAGCAGTACTTC. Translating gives CASSLAGAGYEQYF.

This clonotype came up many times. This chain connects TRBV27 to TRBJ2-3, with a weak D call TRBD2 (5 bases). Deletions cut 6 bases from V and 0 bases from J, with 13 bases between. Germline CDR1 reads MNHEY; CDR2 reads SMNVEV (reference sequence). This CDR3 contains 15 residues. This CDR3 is CASRKIGLSTDTQYF. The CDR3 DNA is TGTGCCAGCAGAAAAATAGGACTCAGCACAGATACGCAGTATTTT.

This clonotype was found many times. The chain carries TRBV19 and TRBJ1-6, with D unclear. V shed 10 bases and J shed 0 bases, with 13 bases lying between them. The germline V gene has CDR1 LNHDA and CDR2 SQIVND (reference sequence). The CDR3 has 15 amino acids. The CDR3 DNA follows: TGTGCCACCCGCCCGGGGAGCTCCTATAATTCACCCCTCCACTTT. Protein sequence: CATRPGSSYNSPLHF. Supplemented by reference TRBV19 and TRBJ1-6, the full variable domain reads DGGITQSPKYLFRKEGQNVTLSCEQNLNHDAMYWYRQDPGQGLRLIYYSQIVNDFQKGDIAEGYSVSREKKESFPLTVTSAQKNPTAFYLCATRPGSSYNSPLHFGNGTRLTVT.

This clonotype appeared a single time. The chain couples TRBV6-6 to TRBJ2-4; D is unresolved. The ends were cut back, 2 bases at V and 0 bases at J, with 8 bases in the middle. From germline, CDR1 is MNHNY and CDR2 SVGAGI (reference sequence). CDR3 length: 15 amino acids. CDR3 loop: CASSYLAVAKNIQYF. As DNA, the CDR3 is TGTGCCAGCAGTTACCTCGCGGTAGCCAAAAACATTCAGTACTTC.

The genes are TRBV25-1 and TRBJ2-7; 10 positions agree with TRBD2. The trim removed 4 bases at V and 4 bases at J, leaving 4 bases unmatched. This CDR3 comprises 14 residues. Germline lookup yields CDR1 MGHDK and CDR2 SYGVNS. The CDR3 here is CASSATSGYYEQYF. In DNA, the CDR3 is TGTGCCAGCAGTGCGACTAGCGGGTATTACGAGCAGTACTTC.

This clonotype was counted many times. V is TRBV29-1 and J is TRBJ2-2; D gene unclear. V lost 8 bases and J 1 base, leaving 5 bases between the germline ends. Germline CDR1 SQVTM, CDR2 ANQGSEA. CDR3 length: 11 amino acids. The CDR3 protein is CSIRNTGELFF. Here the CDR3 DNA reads TGCAGCATACGGAACACCGGGGAGCTGTTTTTT.

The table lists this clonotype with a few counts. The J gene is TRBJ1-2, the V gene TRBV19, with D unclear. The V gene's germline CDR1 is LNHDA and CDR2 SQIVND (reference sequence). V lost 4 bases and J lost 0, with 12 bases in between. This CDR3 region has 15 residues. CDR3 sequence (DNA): TGTGCCAGTAGTACGTCCGCGGGAGCTAACTATGGCTACACCTTC. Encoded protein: CASSTSAGANYGYTF. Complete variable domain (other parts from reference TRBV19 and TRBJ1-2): DGGITQSPKYLFRKEGQNVTLSCEQNLNHDAMYWYRQDPGQGLRLIYYSQIVNDFQKGDIAEGYSVSREKKESFPLTVTSAQKNPTAFYLCASSTSAGANYGYTFGSGTRLTVV.

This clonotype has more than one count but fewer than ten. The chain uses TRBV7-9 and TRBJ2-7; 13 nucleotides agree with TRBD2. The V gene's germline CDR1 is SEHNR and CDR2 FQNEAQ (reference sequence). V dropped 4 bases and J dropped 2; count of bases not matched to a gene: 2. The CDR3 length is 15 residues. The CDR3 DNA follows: TGTGCCAGCAGCTCTGGACTAGCGGGAGCCTACGAGCAGTACTTC. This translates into CASSSGLAGAYEQYF.

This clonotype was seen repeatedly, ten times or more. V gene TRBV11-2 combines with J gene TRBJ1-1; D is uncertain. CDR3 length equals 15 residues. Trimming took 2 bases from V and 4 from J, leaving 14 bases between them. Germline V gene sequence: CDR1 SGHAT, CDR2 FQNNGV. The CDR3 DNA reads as TGTGCCAGCAGCTTAACAATAGGTGTTATCACTGAAGCTTTCTTT. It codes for CASSLTIGVITEAFF.

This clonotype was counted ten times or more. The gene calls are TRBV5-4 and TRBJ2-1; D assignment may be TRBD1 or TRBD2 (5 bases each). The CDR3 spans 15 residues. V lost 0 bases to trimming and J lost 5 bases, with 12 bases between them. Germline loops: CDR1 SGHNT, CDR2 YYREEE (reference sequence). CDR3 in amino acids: CASSLAGQGDNEQFF. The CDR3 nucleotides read TGTGCCAGCAGCTTGGCTGGTCAGGGAGACAATGAGCAGTTCTTC. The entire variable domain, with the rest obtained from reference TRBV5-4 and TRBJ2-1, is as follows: ETGVTQSPTHLIKTRGQQVTLRCSSQSGHNTVSWYQQALGQGPQFIFQYYREEENGRGNFPPRFSGLQFPNYSSELNVNALELDDSALYLCASSLAGQGDNEQFFGPGTRLTVL.

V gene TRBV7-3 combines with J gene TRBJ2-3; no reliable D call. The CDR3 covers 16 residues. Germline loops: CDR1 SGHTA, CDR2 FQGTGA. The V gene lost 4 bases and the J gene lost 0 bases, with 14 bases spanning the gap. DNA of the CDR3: TGTGCCAGCAGCTCATCCGCAGTTTCTAGCACAGATACGCAGTATTTT. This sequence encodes CASSSSAVSSTDTQYF.

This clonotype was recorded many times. This CDR3 is CASSERGDEQFF. The CDR3 DNA reads as TGTGCCAGCAGTGAAAGGGGGGATGAGCAGTTCTTC. The chain uses TRBV6-1 and TRBJ2-1; possibly TRBD1 or TRBD2 for D (6 bases each). The CDR3 contains 12 residues. The germline V gene has CDR1 MNHNS and CDR2 SASEGT. Trimming cost V 2 bases and J 8 bases, with 7 bases left between them.

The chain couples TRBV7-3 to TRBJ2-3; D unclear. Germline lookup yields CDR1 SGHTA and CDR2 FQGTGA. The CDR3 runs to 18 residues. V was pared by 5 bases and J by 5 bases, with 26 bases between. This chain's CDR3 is CASSHHLNSVGPGDTQYF. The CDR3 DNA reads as TGTGCCAGCAGCCACCACCTTAACTCGGTGGGCCCCGGAGATACGCAGTATTTT.

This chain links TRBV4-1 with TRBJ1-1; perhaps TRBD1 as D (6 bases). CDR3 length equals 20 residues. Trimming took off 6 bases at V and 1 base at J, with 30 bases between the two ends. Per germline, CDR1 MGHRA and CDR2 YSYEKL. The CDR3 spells CASRVTGKPAAGTPNTEAFF. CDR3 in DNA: TGCGCCAGCAGGGTTACAGGGAAACCAGCAGCCGGGACACCGAACACTGAAGCTTTCTTT.

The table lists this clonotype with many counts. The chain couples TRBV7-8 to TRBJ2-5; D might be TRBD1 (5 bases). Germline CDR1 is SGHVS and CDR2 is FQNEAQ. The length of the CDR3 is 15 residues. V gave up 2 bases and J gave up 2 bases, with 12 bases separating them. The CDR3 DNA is TGTGCCAGCAGCTTACAGACAGTTTCTCAAGAGACCCAGTACTTC. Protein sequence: CASSLQTVSQETQYF.

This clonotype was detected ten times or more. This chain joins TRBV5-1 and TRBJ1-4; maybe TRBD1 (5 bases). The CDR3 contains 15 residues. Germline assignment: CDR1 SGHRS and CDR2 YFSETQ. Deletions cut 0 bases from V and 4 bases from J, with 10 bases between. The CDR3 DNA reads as TGCGCCAGCAGCTTGGCCGCACAGGATAATGAAAAACTGTTTTTT. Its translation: CASSLAAQDNEKLFF.